Each of the 12 T cell receptor beta chains below was sequenced from the same sample in a study of OX40 agonist ivuxolimab in advanced cancers. Clones were sequenced by immunoSEQ multiplex PCR, and TCRdb holds only the in-frame ones, with some missing. This table holds around 100,000 clones, just over 90% found once. Source: CD4+ or CD8+ T cells sorted from blood, taken in a trial of the OX40 agonist ivuxolimab. These receptors all stem from an adult with an advanced solid tumor such as melanoma, head and neck, liver or kidney cancer.

This clone was observed many times. The CDR3 protein is CAISESGRLGQPQHF. The CDR3 coding sequence is TGTGCCATCAGTGAGTCCGGCAGATTAGGTCAGCCCCAGCATTTT. The chain is built from TRBV10-3 and TRBJ1-5; D unresolved. Trimming pared 0 bases from V and 6 bases from J, leaving 12 bases between. The CDR3 sequence is 15 residues long. The germline V gene has CDR1 ENHRY and CDR2 SYGVKD.

The chain has TRBV7-2 and TRBJ1-5; no clear D. The CDR3 sequence is 13 residues long. Trimming removed 0 bases at V and 5 bases at J, with 5 bases between. Germline CDR1 SGHTA, CDR2 FQGNSA. Here the CDR3 reads CASSLAQDQPQHF. The CDR3 DNA reads TGTGCCAGCAGCTTAGCGCAAGATCAGCCCCAGCATTTT.

The chain links TRBV6-1 to TRBJ2-5, with 12 nucleotides matching TRBD2. In germline, CDR1 is MNHNS, CDR2 SASEGT. With V trimmed by 3 bases and J by 4 bases, 6 bases remained unmatched. The CDR3 loop spans 16 amino acids. For the CDR3, the DNA is TGTGCCAGCAGTGACCAACCGACTAGCGGGAGAGAGACCCAGTACTTC. Amino acid sequence: CASSDQPTSGRETQYF.

The genes are TRBV7-2 and TRBJ2-1; D not resolved. The CDR3 sequence is 13 residues long. Trimming shortened V by 2 bases and J by 15 bases, and 17 bases separated the two germline ends. CDR1 is SGHTA and CDR2 is FQGNSA in the germline V gene. The CDR3 DNA sequence: TGTGCCAGCAGCTTATCTGGCGTTGACCGGCTGTTCTTC. Translating it yields CASSLSGVDRLFF.

The genes are TRBV7-2 and TRBJ2-1; 14 positions agree with TRBD2. V was pared by 5 bases and J by 9 bases, with 9 bases of the junction left unmatched. Germline V lookup: CDR1 SGHTA, CDR2 FQGNSA. CDR3 size: 16 residues. CDR3 region: CASSPRLAGGPIEQFF. The CDR3 coding sequence is TGTGCCAGCAGCCCCCGACTAGCGGGAGGGCCAATTGAGCAGTTCTTC.

The V and J genes are TRBV6-1 and TRBJ1-5; no reliable D call. Per germline, CDR1 MNHNS and CDR2 SASEGT. The V end lost 0 bases, the J end lost 6 bases, and 9 bases lay between the germline ends. CDR3 length: 14 residues. Written as DNA, the CDR3 is TGTGCCAGCAGTGAAGCTAGTAGGGTTCAGCCCCAGCATTTT. Protein sequence: CASSEASRVQPQHF.

CDR3 residues: CASSEAPPGLSTDTQYF. CDR3 coding DNA: TGTGCCAGCAGTGAAGCCCCTCCCGGCCTTAGCACAGATACGCAGTATTTT. The rearrangement links TRBV6-1 to TRBJ2-3, with D unresolved. Germline V gene data show CDR1 as MNHNS and CDR2 as SASEGT. The CDR3 sequence is 17 residues long. V was cut by 0 bases and J by 0 bases, with 13 bases left in between.

The chain carries TRBV9 and TRBJ2-1; 8 bases fit TRBD1. Trimming cost V 4 bases and J 7 bases; bases outside gene matches: 7. Germline values: CDR1 SGDLS, CDR2 YYNGEE. The CDR3 totals 14 residues. The CDR3 protein is CASSSRQGRNEQFF. Written as DNA, the CDR3 is TGTGCCAGCAGCAGCAGACAGGGGAGGAATGAGCAGTTCTTC.

V usage is TRBV19 and J usage is TRBJ2-7; D perhaps matches TRBD1 (6 bases). V was shortened by 2 bases and J by 4 bases, with 15 bases between the two germline ends. Looked up from germline, CDR1 is LNHDA and CDR2 is SQIVND (reference sequence). This CDR3 has 15 amino acids. The CDR3 here is CASSISLGQGYEQYF. The CDR3 coding sequence is TGTGCCAGTAGTATATCTCTGGGGCAGGGGTACGAGCAGTACTTC.

The chain joins TRBV4-3 to TRBJ2-3, with 10 nucleotides matching TRBD2. The junction had 9 bases not matched to a gene; V was cut back by 2 bases and J by 4 bases. Germline CDR1 reads LGHNA; CDR2 reads YSLEER. The CDR3 is made up of 17 amino acids. The CDR3 nucleotides read TGCGCCAGCAGCCAAACATTCGCTCTAGCGGGAGCAGATACGCAGTATTTT. This encodes CASSQTFALAGADTQYF.

The chain joins TRBV5-1 to TRBJ2-3; D call uncertain. This CDR3 contains 13 residues. Trimming removed 4 bases from V and 4 bases from J, with 10 bases in between. Germline CDR1 and CDR2: SGHRS and YFSETQ. The CDR3 is CASSPYTPDTQYF. CDR3 DNA sequence: TGCGCCAGCAGCCCGTATACCCCAGATACGCAGTATTTT.

The J gene is TRBJ2-1, the V gene TRBV29-1; 10 bases align to TRBD2. This CDR3 spans 15 amino acids. After removal of 7 bases from V and 2 bases from J, the junction contained 8 bases not matched to a gene. Per germline, CDR1 SQVTM and CDR2 ANQGSEA. The DNA of the CDR3 is TGCAGCGCCCAGGATCTAGCGGGGGCCTACAATGAGCAGTTCTTC. Translating gives CSAQDLAGAYNEQFF.